The sequence of this TCR beta chain was determined in a study of blood T cell repertoires in COVID-19. On the study more broadly: COVID-19 samples collected from the United States, Italy and Spain covered acute and convalescent phases. PBMCs, B-cell-depleted T cells, or T cells were the source of the cDNA or gDNA that made up the material.

As originally analysed: Amplified reference gene primers provided the basis for estimating nucleated cell counts. The protocol was immunoSEQ multiplex PCR, while the TCRdb copy is restricted to in-frame clones and leaves out a portion. The V and J calls and clone size are taken from that table; D and trimming were inferred from the DNA. The top ten hold 3% to 4% of the sample, which has 120,000 or so clones, around 80% seen once. CDR1 KGHSH and CDR2 LQKENI come from the germline V gene. The V end was cut by 4 bases, the J end by 0 bases, with 7 bases between. This CDR3 has 15 residues. The chain links TRBV18 to TRBJ1-6; D ambiguous. Specimen: peripheral blood. The receptor was isolated from a woman of 80 years or more with acute or convalescent COVID-19. The CDR3 coding sequence is TGTGCCAGCTCACGAGCTAGCTCCTATAATTCACCCCTCCACTTT. Translation: CASSRASSYNSPLHF.